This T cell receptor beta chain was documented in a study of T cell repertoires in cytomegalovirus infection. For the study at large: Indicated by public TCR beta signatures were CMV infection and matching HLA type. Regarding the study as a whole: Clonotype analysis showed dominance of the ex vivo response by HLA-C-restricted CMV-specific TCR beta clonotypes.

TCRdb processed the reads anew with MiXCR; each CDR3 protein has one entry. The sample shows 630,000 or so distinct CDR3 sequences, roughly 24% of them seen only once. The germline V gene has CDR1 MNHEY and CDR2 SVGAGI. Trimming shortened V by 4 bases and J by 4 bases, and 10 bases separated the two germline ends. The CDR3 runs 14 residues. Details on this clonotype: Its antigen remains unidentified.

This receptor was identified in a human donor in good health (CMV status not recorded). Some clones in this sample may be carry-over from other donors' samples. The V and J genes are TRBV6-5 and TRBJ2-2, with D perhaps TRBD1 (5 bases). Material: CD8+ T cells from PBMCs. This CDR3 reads CASSFAGFTGELFF. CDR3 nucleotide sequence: TGTGCCAGCAGTTTCGCAGGGTTCACCGGGGAGCTGTTTTTT.